This record looks at one TCR beta chain sequence and its context. What it recognizes is unknown. The sample originates from a study of T cell responses to AZD1222 COVID-19 vaccine. As for the study in general: Pooling was applied to second doses at about 4 or about 12 weeks. General study results and limits: Vaccine-related CD4 TCRs covered spike, predominating at 160-218 and 743-854. None of the repertoires were sampled until the peak T cell response had passed. The donor group comprised mostly white British people and more females; the analysis possibly underestimated clonal diversity.

Generated by immunoSEQ multiplex PCR, the TCRdb table keeps only in-frame clones and is missing some. This table holds roughly 150,000 clones, 70% to 90% found once. There are 12 residues in the CDR3. Germline CDR1 is MNHNY and CDR2 is SVGAGI (reference sequence). V was pared by 2 bases and J by 6 bases, with 4 bases between. The sequenced sample was peripheral blood, obtained on day 0 of AZD1222 vaccination. The sequence derives from an adult in good health. The gene calls are TRBV6-6 and TRBJ2-2; D is undetermined. The DNA for the CDR3 is TGTGCCAGCAGTTACCCTTCCGGGGAGCTGTTTTTT. Translated, it gives CASSYPSGELFF.